This T cell receptor (beta chain) was sequenced during a study of shared clonotypes between healthy human individuals. The germline CDR1 and CDR2 sequences are SGDLS and YYNGEE. Unmatched junction bases numbered 5, after V lost 0 bases and J lost 4 bases. This CDR3 is built from 16 residues. Produced via immunoSEQ multiplex PCR; TCRdb's table is partial and in-frame only. The sample has around 1,900,000 clones; around 93% are singletons. Details on this clone: The antigen is not known.

Whole-study results and caveats: Generation probabilities were higher for clonotypes shared across all four sorted-subset donors than for unshared ones.

CD45RO-negative, CCR7-positively selected cells formed the naive CD8 fraction, excluding terminally differentiated effector memory CD45RA+ cells. This receptor was obtained from a man younger than 30 in good health. Some clones in this sample may be carry-over from other donors' samples. V is TRBV9 and J is TRBJ1-1; the match to TRBD1 covers 11 bases. Sequenced: naive CD8+ T cells from PBMCs. In DNA, the CDR3 is TGTGCCAGCAGCGTAGGGGACAGGGGGGTGGGCACTGAAGCTTTCTTT. Translation gives CASSVGDRGVGTEAFF.